The 7 T cell receptor beta chains given below trace back to one sample, sequenced in a study of blood T cells in healthy people across ages. Using a J-beta primer mix together with a sample-barcoded 5' primer, a second PCR was run for about 6 to 12 cycles. TCRdb itself ran the 5' RACE reads through MiXCR, one entry per CDR3 protein. The data contain approximately 730,000 distinct CDR3 sequences, roughly 43% of them singletons. The sample consisted of blood. These receptors originate from a woman in her fifties or sixties in good health.

The gene calls are TRBV12-3 or TRBV12-4 and TRBJ2-1, with D unresolved. Trimming took 7 bases from V and 2 from J, leaving 18 bases between them. The length of the CDR3 is 16 residues. CDR3 protein: CASNSWTGPPYNEQFF. The DNA of the CDR3 is TGTGCCAGCAACTCCTGGACGGGCCCCCCCTACAATGAGCAGTTCTTC.

The rearrangement uses TRBV12-3 or TRBV12-4 and TRBJ2-4, with 10 nucleotides matching TRBD2. Matching the DNA end better, TRBJ2-7 makes the J call doubtful. The CDR3 contains 15 residues. Here the CDR3 DNA reads TGTGCCAGCAGTAGGACTAGCGGAAGCACCTACGAGCAGTACTTC. It translates to CASSRTSGSTYEQYF.

Ten or more counts support this clonotype. The CDR3 coding sequence is TGCAGCGTTGTGGGACAGGGGTCCGGCGGGGCCAACGTCCTGACTTTC. Its protein product is CSVVGQGSGGANVLTF. This chain joins TRBV29-1 and TRBJ2-6, with 10 bases aligning to TRBD1. The V segment lost 4 bases and the J segment 4 bases; nucleotides outside the gene matches: 7. Germline loops: CDR1 SQVTM, CDR2 ANQGSEA. The CDR3 length is 16 residues.

This clonotype was seen more than once but under ten times. The chain joins TRBV20-1 to TRBJ2-1, with D uncertain. The CDR3 runs 13 residues. V was clipped by 3 bases and J by 8 bases, with 14 bases between them. Germline values: CDR1 DFQATT, CDR2 SNEGSKA (reference sequence). CDR3 residues: CSASSSSIHEQFF. In DNA, the CDR3 is TGCAGTGCTAGCAGTTCTTCTATACATGAGCAGTTCTTC.

This chain joins TRBV5-1 and TRBJ2-7, with no clear D. V was pared by 0 bases and J by 5 bases, with 3 bases between. This CDR3 is 11 amino acids long. The germline gives CDR1 SGHRS, CDR2 YFSETQ. CDR3 sequence (DNA): TGCGCCAGCAGCTTGGAACACGAGCAGTACTTC. Encoded protein: CASSLEHEQYF.

The rearrangement links TRBV20-1 to TRBJ1-1; the match to TRBD1 covers 8 bases. There are 15 residues in the CDR3. Germline V gene lookup returns CDR1 DFQATT and CDR2 SNEGSKA (reference sequence). After removal of 3 bases from V and 6 bases from J, the junction contained 12 bases not matched to a gene. DNA for the CDR3: TGCAGTGCTAGGTACAGGGGGGGAGCCACGGCTGAAGCTTTCTTT. Translating gives CSARYRGGATAEAFF.

V usage is TRBV2 and J usage is TRBJ2-5; D is uncertain. Between the trimmed V and J ends, which lost 1 base and 11 bases, there was a span of 14 bases. Germline-derived CDR1 and CDR2 are SNHLY and FYNNEI. This CDR3 is built from 13 residues. The CDR3 spells CASSEGIPDRQYF. In nucleotides, the CDR3 is TGTGCCAGCAGTGAAGGGATCCCGGACCGACAGTACTTC.